A single sample gave rise to the 24 T cell receptor beta chains below, sequenced in a study of regulatory T cells in long-lasting Graves disease. Construction of TCR beta libraries relied on iRepertoire HTBI primers and on Arm-PCR targeting CDR3 regions. MiXCR, applied by TCRdb to the multiplex PCR reads, yields one record per CDR3 protein. The top ten hold around three fifths of the sample, which has over 250,000 distinct CDR3 sequences, roughly a fifth seen once. The time point here: persistent/refractory GD, antithyroid drugs over 5 years with positive TRAb. From PBMCs, RNA was extracted and then used to make the TCR library. The starting material was peripheral blood mononuclear cells (PBMCs), obtained when the disease was refractory, from a patient treated with antithyroid drugs. These receptors came from a female donor with Graves disease.

Concerning this clonotype: This may arise from a read error, as a much more abundant clone is one base away. The chain joins TRBV6-1 to TRBJ2-7; 13 bases line up with TRBD2. V shed 8 bases, J shed 3 bases, and the junction held 10 bases outside the gene matches. Germline CDR1 MNHNS, CDR2 SASEGT. CDR3 length: 16 residues. In nucleotides, the CDR3 is TGTGCCAGCGGAACCATCGGACTAGCGGGAGTCTACGAGCAGTACTTC. It translates to CASGTIGLAGVYEQYF.

This clonotype showed up many times. The chain has TRBV27 and TRBJ1-5; 8 bases fit TRBD1. Unmatched junction bases numbered 8, after V lost 8 bases and J lost 2 bases. The length of the CDR3 is 15 residues. Germline V gene data show CDR1 as MNHEY and CDR2 as SMNVEV (reference sequence). This CDR3 is CASWTGTLGNQPQHF. The CDR3 DNA sequence: TGTGCCAGCTGGACAGGGACACTAGGCAATCAGCCCCAGCATTTT.

J is TRBJ2-2 and V is TRBV12-3 or TRBV12-4; 10 positions match TRBD1. The CDR3 consists of 16 residues. J gave up 5 bases and V 4 bases, and 7 bases lay outside the gene matches. CDR3 amino acids: CASSSRDRGGTGELFF. The DNA for the CDR3 is TGTGCCAGCAGTTCCCGGGACAGGGGCGGGACCGGGGAGCTGTTTTTT.

The chain uses TRBV7-6 and TRBJ2-7, with D possibly TRBD1 on 5 matching bases. CDR3 length equals 14 residues. Trimming removed 2 bases at V and 7 bases at J, with 15 bases between. Germline V gene lookup returns CDR1 SGHVS and CDR2 FNYEAQ. Here the CDR3 DNA reads TGTGCCAGCAGCTTAACTGGCCAGGGTATAGAGCAGTACTTC. It yields the protein CASSLTGQGIEQYF. The full variable domain, with the rest looked up from reference TRBV7-6 and TRBJ2-7, is GAGVSQSPRYKVTKRGQDVALRCDPISGHVSLYWYRQALGQGPEFLTYFNYEAQQDKSGLPNDRFSAERPEGSISTLTIQRTEQRDSAMYRCASSLTGQGIEQYFGPGTRLTVT.

The V gene is TRBV15, the J gene TRBJ2-2; the match to TRBD2 covers 10 bases. CDR3 length equals 14 residues. Germline CDR1 reads LNHNV; CDR2 reads YYDKDF (reference sequence). The trim removed 7 bases at V and 7 bases at J, leaving 6 bases unmatched. The CDR3 sequence: CATKASGSIGELFF. CDR3 sequence (DNA): TGTGCCACCAAGGCTAGCGGGAGTATCGGGGAGCTGTTTTTT.

This clonotype was counted at least ten times. The V call is TRBV12-3 or TRBV12-4, the J call TRBJ2-7, with 11 positions matching TRBD1. The length of the CDR3 is 20 residues. Unmatched junction bases numbered 15, after V lost 2 bases and J lost 0 bases. The CDR3 reads CASSLSHRTGGLPYSYEQYF. In DNA, the CDR3 is TGTGCCAGCAGTTTATCCCACCGGACAGGGGGCTTGCCATACTCCTACGAGCAGTACTTC.

In its sample, this clonotype was seen a few times. The chain has TRBV19 and TRBJ2-2; 9 bases map to TRBD1. The V segment lost 9 bases and the J segment 4 bases; nucleotides outside the gene matches: 12. Looked up from germline, CDR1 is LNHDA and CDR2 is SQIVND (reference sequence). There are 16 residues in the CDR3. CDR3 nucleotide sequence: TGTGCCAGCCGCCCGAGGACAGGGGCGGTCACCGGGGAGCTGTTTTTT. This translates into CASRPRTGAVTGELFF. Supplemented by reference TRBV19 and TRBJ2-2, the full variable domain reads DGGITQSPKYLFRKEGQNVTLSCEQNLNHDAMYWYRQDPGQGLRLIYYSQIVNDFQKGDIAEGYSVSREKKESFPLTVTSAQKNPTAFYLCASRPRTGAVTGELFFGEGSRLTVL.

This clonotype was seen more than once but under ten times. The V gene is TRBV5-6, the J gene TRBJ2-2; 12 positions agree with TRBD2. Trimming took 4 bases from V and 1 from J; bases not matched to a gene: 5. The CDR3 length is 17 residues. Germline V lookup: CDR1 SGHDT, CDR2 YYEEEE. The DNA for the CDR3 is TGTGCCAGCAGCCCCTGGACTAGCGGGATGAACACCGGGGAGCTGTTTTTT. It is translated as CASSPWTSGMNTGELFF.

The count of this clonotype is one. This chain uses TRBV20-1 with TRBJ2-6; 9 positions agree with TRBD2. The V gene end was trimmed by 5 bases and the J gene end by 4 bases; junction bases not matched to a gene: 12. From germline, CDR1 is DFQATT and CDR2 SNEGSKA (reference sequence). The CDR3 loop spans 17 amino acids. The CDR3 protein is CSALYLAGVSGANVLTF. The CDR3 coding sequence is TGCAGTGCTTTGTATTTAGCGGGAGTATCGGGGGCCAACGTCCTGACTTTC.

This chain uses TRBV19 with TRBJ1-5; D unclear. Germline V gives CDR1 LNHDA, CDR2 SQIVND (reference sequence). This CDR3 is built from 12 residues. The V end lost 7 bases, the J end lost 5 bases, and 9 bases lay between the germline ends. CDR3 sequence reads: CASNMGYQPQHF. The DNA of the CDR3 is TGTGCCAGTAATATGGGTTATCAGCCCCAGCATTTT.

The rearrangement joins TRBV2 to TRBJ2-1; TRBD2 agrees at 7 bases. CDR3 size: 13 residues. Trimming cost V 4 bases and J 9 bases; bases outside gene matches: 6. Germline values: CDR1 SNHLY, CDR2 FYNNEI. Here the CDR3 reads CASSVGLAVEQFF. CDR3 DNA: TGTGCCAGCAGTGTAGGTCTAGCGGTTGAGCAGTTCTTC.

The chain's CDR3 is CASSEEGGPGNTIYF. The CDR3 DNA reads TGTGCCAGCAGTGAAGAAGGAGGTCCTGGAAACACCATATATTTT. This chain links TRBV2 with TRBJ1-3, with D unclear. Between the trimmed V and J ends, which lost 1 base and 2 bases, there was a span of 9 bases. Looked up from germline, CDR1 is SNHLY and CDR2 is FYNNEI. The length of the CDR3 is 15 residues.

This clonotype was observed a few times. The J gene is TRBJ2-3, the V gene TRBV12-3 or TRBV12-4; D call uncertain. V gave up 5 bases and J gave up 4 bases, with 4 bases separating them. The CDR3 runs 11 residues. CDR3 nucleotides: TGTGCCAGCAGTAACGCAGATACGCAGTATTTT. This sequence encodes CASSNADTQYF.

The chain has TRBV7-9 and TRBJ1-5; TRBD1 might be the D (5 bases). This CDR3 region has 16 residues. Germline values: CDR1 SEHNR, CDR2 FQNEAQ (reference sequence). V gave up 4 bases and J gave up 6 bases, with 19 bases separating them. The CDR3 loop reads CASSSPVENGGQPQHF. The DNA of the CDR3 is TGTGCCAGCAGCTCTCCGGTGGAGAATGGGGGTCAGCCCCAGCATTTT.

There are many counts of this clonotype. The chain joins TRBV6-1 to TRBJ2-7; TRBD1 agrees at 7 bases. J was trimmed by 0 bases and V by 6 bases; bases with no gene match: 8. CDR3 size: 15 residues. Germline V gene data show CDR1 as MNHNS and CDR2 as SASEGT. The CDR3 region is CASSRTGRTSYEQYF. The CDR3 DNA sequence: TGTGCCAGCAGCAGGACAGGTCGGACCTCCTACGAGCAGTACTTC.

This clonotype was recorded at least ten times. The CDR3 reads CASSFLGQTNTEAFF. As DNA, the CDR3 is TGTGCCAGCAGTTTCCTCGGACAGACGAACACTGAAGCTTTCTTT. The chain couples TRBV28 to TRBJ1-1, with D maybe TRBD1 (6 bases). The CDR3 is made up of 15 amino acids. The V gene's germline CDR1 is MDHEN and CDR2 SYDVKM. V was clipped by 3 bases and J by 1 base, with 12 bases between them.

V is TRBV28 and J is TRBJ1-1, with D perhaps matching TRBD1 (5 bases). CDR1 is MDHEN and CDR2 is SYDVKM in the germline V gene. CDR3 length: 16 amino acids. Between the trimmed V and J ends, which lost 3 bases and 6 bases, there was a span of 20 bases. The CDR3 here is CASSFQTPPGDAEAFF. The CDR3, as DNA: TGTGCCAGCAGTTTCCAGACACCCCCCGGGGACGCTGAAGCTTTCTTT.

This clonotype was counted many times. This rearrangement joins TRBV28 to TRBJ1-4, with 7 bases aligning to TRBD1. CDR1 is MDHEN and CDR2 is SYDVKM in the germline V gene. This CDR3 contains 14 residues. The V segment lost 5 bases and the J segment 5 bases; nucleotides outside the gene matches: 5. Here the CDR3 reads CASSRDSQNEKLFF. The CDR3 DNA reads TGTGCCAGCAGTCGGGACAGCCAAAATGAAAAACTGTTTTTT.

This sequence joins TRBV19 and TRBJ1-1; a possible D gene is TRBD1 (5 bases). V was pared by 6 bases and J by 7 bases, with 12 bases between. There are 12 residues in the CDR3. The germline V gene encodes CDR1 LNHDA and CDR2 SQIVND (reference sequence). CDR3 amino acids: CASSMGRNEAFF. The CDR3 region has the DNA TGTGCCAGTAGCATGGGACGGAATGAAGCTTTCTTT.

The rearrangement joins TRBV4-2 to TRBJ2-7; 9 bases line up with TRBD1. Germline assignment: CDR1 LGHNA and CDR2 YNFKEQ. V gave up 0 bases and J gave up 3 bases; unmatched junction bases: 9. The CDR3 has 17 residues. CDR3 sequence (DNA): TGTGCCAGCAGCCAAGAGGACAGGGGAGGAAATTACTACGAGCAGTACTTC. Its translation is CASSQEDRGGNYYEQYF.

The rearrangement links TRBV4-1 to TRBJ2-2, with TRBD1 matching 10 bases. With 4 bases clipped from V and 0 bases from J, the junction kept 5 bases outside the gene matches. This CDR3 has 17 residues. Germline V gives CDR1 MGHRA, CDR2 YSYEKL. CDR3 sequence: CASSLFGTGANTGELFF. As DNA, the CDR3 is TGCGCCAGCAGCCTCTTTGGGACAGGGGCGAACACCGGGGAGCTGTTTTTT.

This clonotype came up a few times. The chain employs TRBV6-1 and TRBJ2-7; TRBD1 matches at 7 bases. The length of the CDR3 is 12 residues. V shed 7 bases, J shed 1 base, and the junction held 1 base outside the gene matches. In germline, CDR1 is MNHNS, CDR2 SASEGT. CDR3 in DNA: TGTGCCAGCACACAGGGGTCCTACGAGCAGTACTTC. Protein sequence: CASTQGSYEQYF.

This chain links TRBV7-9 with TRBJ1-2; no clear D gene. The V gene's germline CDR1 is SEHNR and CDR2 FQNEAQ (reference sequence). Between the trimmed V and J ends, which lost 3 bases and 8 bases, there was a span of 16 bases. The CDR3 totals 14 residues. The CDR3 DNA sequence: TGTGCCAGCAGCTTCGACACAAACACGCTGGGCTACACCTTC. Protein: CASSFDTNTLGYTF.

J is TRBJ1-1 and V is TRBV7-2; D is ambiguous. The V gene's germline CDR1 is SGHTA and CDR2 FQGNSA. CDR3 size: 13 residues. Trimming took 2 bases from V and 3 from J, leaving 7 bases between them. The CDR3 DNA reads as TGTGCCAGCAGCTTAAGGCGGGACACTGAAGCTTTCTTT. Its protein product is CASSLRRDTEAFF.